This T cell receptor (beta chain) was sequenced during a study of blood T cell repertoires in COVID-19 (dated by TCRdb to the early 2020s). As for the study more broadly: Collaborator samples came from the United States, Italy and Spain and covered acute and convalescent phases of COVID-19. The samples were drawn from two sources: the first 160 participants of the ongoing ImmuneRACE study, and about 1,300 subjects contributed by 6 global collaborators. HLA class I and class II types, where available, came from metadata supplied by the sample provider rather than from assay-based typing. The repertoires were released in a freely available public database intended as a resource for research on the immune response to SARS-CoV-2. The dataset comprised deeply sampled blood TCRbeta repertoires from subjects exposed to, actively infected with, or recovered from COVID-19. The prospective study material was composed of cDNA or gDNA derived from T cells, B-cell-depleted T cells, or PBMCs. Sample metadata almost always included a de-identified subject ID, COVID-19 status, age in years and sex. General conclusions and limits of the study: Clinical and demographic metadata were provided uncurated, with the amount varying by source and participant.

One collaborating source in Seattle enrolled patients while the patients were actively infected and followed the patients over time throughout the course of disease. Collaborating institutions collected whole blood in K2EDTA tubes following their own protocols. Collaborator samples were shipped for TCRbeta analysis as frozen whole blood, isolated PBMCs, or DNA extracted from either sample type. A word on this clone: Its antigen is unknown. The record has no base qualities; no much larger clone is one base away.

The immunoSEQ Assay, a bias-controlled multiplex PCR, was used to amplify TCRbeta CDR3 regions from genomic DNA. On the authors' methods: The number of nucleated cells in each sample was estimated from the amplification of reference gene primers within the assay. To quantify the absolute abundance of each unique TCRbeta CDR3 rearrangement, sequence reads were collapsed and filtered. For each sample, productive Simpson clonality was calculated as the square root of Simpson's diversity index over productive rearrangements. This immuneACCESS table, as held by TCRdb, lists in-frame sequences with V and J called but not all clones. Of the missing ones, under half trace to an unresolved V gene in checked studies; the others have no known cause. Clonal size and the V and J genes are those of that table, whereas D and trimming came from the DNA. The sample table lists 95,000 to 150,000 clones, nearly 90% of them with a count of one. The ten most abundant clones make up 3.8% of the sample.

CDR1 and CDR2, looked up from the germline V gene, are SGHTA and FQGTGA. Trimming accounts for 2 bases at V and 6 bases at J, while the number of junction bases matched to no gene is 3. Including the terminal cysteine and phenylalanine, the CDR3 comprises 14 residues. Only the CDR3 part of the read is kept: 42 bases, read in frame from the first base. The TCR was taken from an older woman with COVID-19, enrolled during active disease. In this chain, TRBV7-3 is recombined with TRBJ2-2, and 7 bases in between align with TRBD1. Sequencing used peripheral blood. The DNA sequence follows: TGTGCCAGCAGCTTACTCCAGGGGGCCGGGGAGCTGTTTTTT. This is translated as CASSLLQGAGELFF.